The 24 T cell receptor beta chains below all came from one sample that was sequenced in a study of blood T cells in healthy people across ages. A sample-barcoded 5' primer and a J-beta primer mix were used in a second PCR of roughly 6 to 11 cycles. MiXCR, run by TCRdb on the 5' RACE reads, gives a single entry per CDR3 protein. This sample has more than 750,000 distinct CDR3 sequences, with almost 30% found just once. This same sample was also taken into another study, of T cells of mothers and their children.

The sample consisted of blood. The receptors stem from a middle-aged woman in good health.

This clonotype was found many times. This chain uses TRBV10-3 with TRBJ2-7; TRBD1 matches at 9 bases. V lost 0 bases to trimming and J lost 5 bases; unmatched junction nucleotides: 5. Germline CDR1 reads ENHRY; CDR2 reads SYGVKD. This CDR3 is 15 amino acids long. The CDR3 reads CAISESQDRGHEQYF. CDR3 coding DNA: TGTGCCATCAGTGAGTCCCAGGACAGGGGTCACGAGCAGTACTTC.

The CDR3 protein is CSGATGQSTDTQYF. CDR3 DNA sequence: TGCAGCGGAGCGACAGGGCAAAGCACAGATACGCAGTATTTT. The V and J genes are TRBV29-1 and TRBJ2-3; TRBD1 aligns across 7 bases. CDR3 length: 14 amino acids. CDR1 is SQVTM, CDR2 ANQGSEA, per germline. With 7 bases clipped from V and 0 bases from J, the junction kept 7 bases outside the gene matches.

The chain has TRBV5-1 and TRBJ2-3; TRBD1 agrees at 8 bases. Germline assignment: CDR1 SGHRS and CDR2 YFSETQ. This CDR3 comprises 15 residues. J gave up 5 bases and V 9 bases, and 14 bases lay outside the gene matches. CDR3 loop: CATQLATGVQDTQYF. CDR3 nucleotides: TGCGCCACCCAGCTCGCGACAGGGGTTCAAGATACGCAGTATTTT.

This chain links TRBV5-1 with TRBJ2-5; D remains unclear. Trimming removed 1 base from V and 0 bases from J, with 10 bases in between. The CDR3 spans 15 residues. Germline V CDR1 and CDR2: SGHRS, YFSETQ. Written as DNA, the CDR3 is TGCGCCAGCAGCTTGCGATTGGAAGACCAAGAGACCCAGTACTTC. Translation: CASSLRLEDQETQYF.

Turning to this clonotype: An end of the junction differs from the germline gene, which may be a read error. The chain employs TRBV7-9 and TRBJ2-7; the D gene could be TRBD1 or TRBD2 (7 bases each). CDR3 length equals 15 residues. Germline loops: CDR1 SEHNR, CDR2 FQNEAQ (reference sequence). In DNA, the CDR3 is TGTGCCAGCAGCAAAAGGACAGGTGGGGGGGACGAGCGGTACTTC. It codes for CASSKRTGGGDERYF.

This clonotype has just a few counts. The chain combines TRBV9 with TRBJ2-1; 7 nucleotides align to TRBD2. The germline V gene has CDR1 SGDLS and CDR2 YYNGEE. V dropped 4 bases and J dropped 0; count of bases not matched to a gene: 10. This CDR3 has 17 residues. The CDR3 nucleotides are TGTGCCAGCAGCACTCGAGCTACTAGCGACTCCTACAATGAGCAGTTCTTC. Amino acid sequence: CASSTRATSDSYNEQFF.

This clonotype turned up a few times. The gene calls are TRBV7-3 and TRBJ2-3; no firm D call. Trimming shortened V by 5 bases and J by 6 bases, and 18 bases separated the two germline ends. The CDR3 has 15 residues. Germline CDR1 reads SGHTA; CDR2 reads FQGTGA. The chain's CDR3 is CASSAVAAGWDTQYF. The CDR3 region has the DNA TGTGCCAGCAGCGCAGTGGCAGCCGGTTGGGATACGCAGTATTTT.

This clonotype was counted a few times. The chain links TRBV20-1 to TRBJ2-5; 8 positions match TRBD2. TRBJ2-7 matches the DNA end more closely, so the J call is doubtful. Germline V gene data show CDR1 as DFQATT and CDR2 as SNEGSKA (reference sequence). The CDR3 extends over 13 amino acids. The CDR3 spells CSARRGAANEQYF. The CDR3 region has the DNA TGCAGTGCTAGGCGGGGGGCGGCTAACGAGCAGTACTTC.

The table lists this clonotype with a few counts. One end of the junction fails to match germline, which may point to a read error. The chain carries TRBV7-9 and TRBJ2-4; D tentatively fits TRBD1 or TRBD2 (5 bases each). CDR1 is SEHNR, CDR2 FQNEAQ, per germline (reference sequence). The CDR3 totals 13 residues. The CDR3 spells CASRSGTGYEQCF. CDR3 in DNA: TGTGCCAGCAGATCCGGGACGGGCTACGAGCAGTGCTTC.

This clonotype was detected a few times. V and J are TRBV9 and TRBJ2-5, with 7 bases identical to TRBD2. CDR3 length equals 15 residues. Germline V gives CDR1 SGDLS, CDR2 YYNGEE. V was pared by 0 bases and J by 7 bases, with 9 bases of the junction left unmatched. The DNA of the CDR3 is TGTGCCAGCAGCGTAGCTTTTGGGGGGGGTGCGACCCAGTACTTC. It translates to CASSVAFGGGATQYF.

This clonotype was recorded at least ten times. This chain connects TRBV6-4 to TRBJ2-2; 12 positions agree with TRBD2. Trimming removed 5 bases from V and 4 bases from J; junction bases left unmatched: 2. Germline CDR1 reads MRHNA; CDR2 reads SNTAGT. The CDR3 consists of 15 residues. In DNA form, the CDR3 reads TGTGCCAGCAGTCCGGGACTAGCGGGCACCGGGGAGCTGTTTTTT. It translates to CASSPGLAGTGELFF.

This clonotype has more than one count but fewer than ten. The V and J genes are TRBV28 and TRBJ2-4, with D perhaps matching TRBD1 (7 bases). Deletions cut 3 bases from V and 5 bases from J, with 17 bases between. In germline, CDR1 is MDHEN, CDR2 SYDVKM. The CDR3 sequence is 16 residues long. The CDR3 spells CASSFRGGGIQNIQYF. Written as DNA, the CDR3 is TGTGCCAGCAGTTTTCGAGGGGGCGGGATCCAAAACATTCAGTACTTC.

The chain has TRBV27 and TRBJ1-1, with 8 bases lining up with TRBD1. V shed 2 bases and J 0 bases; nucleotides not matched to a gene: 17. Germline V gene sequence: CDR1 MNHEY, CDR2 SMNVEV (reference sequence). The CDR3 contains 20 residues. The CDR3 region is CASSLGAGQGSTRMNTEAFF. The CDR3 region has the DNA TGTGCCAGCAGTTTAGGGGCCGGACAGGGTAGTACTAGGATGAACACTGAAGCTTTCTTT.

In the case of this clonotype: One base away lies a much larger clone, so this may be a sequencing read error. The J gene is TRBJ2-1, the V gene TRBV25-1; 7 nucleotides align to TRBD1. The CDR3 is 13 amino acids. J was trimmed by 13 bases and V by 6 bases; bases with no gene match: 12. Germline assignment: CDR1 MGHDK and CDR2 SYGVNS. CDR3 sequence reads: CASRPTGVETQFF. The CDR3 bases are TGTGCCAGCAGGCCAACAGGGGTGGAGACCCAGTTCTTC.

This clonotype was seen at least ten times. The V call is TRBV30, the J call TRBJ2-1, with unresolved D. The CDR3 extends over 12 amino acids. The germline V gene has CDR1 GTSNPN and CDR2 SVGIG (reference sequence). V lost 4 bases, J lost 14 bases, and 18 bases lay in between. CDR3 region: CAWTQQPFQEFF. The CDR3 DNA is TGTGCCTGGACCCAGCAGCCCTTCCAGGAGTTCTTC.

This clonotype was seen only a few times. V gene TRBV20-1 combines with J gene TRBJ2-3; 7 bases are a match to TRBD2. The CDR3 spans 14 residues. CDR1 and CDR2 from the germline V gene are DFQATT and SNEGSKA (reference sequence). V lost 0 bases, J lost 9 bases, and 9 bases stayed unmatched. In DNA form, the CDR3 reads TGCAGTGCTAGAGATCCGAGCAGCGGGAAAACGCAGTATTTT. Translation gives CSARDPSSGKTQYF.

As concerns this clonotype: A much bigger clone sits one base away, suggesting this may be a read error. V usage is TRBV20-1 and J usage is TRBJ2-7; possibly TRBD2 for D (5 bases). Trimming removed 1 base at V and 6 bases at J, with 16 bases between. This CDR3 spans 14 amino acids. Germline CDR1 reads DFQATT; CDR2 reads SNEGSKA (reference sequence). CDR3 residues: CSARVPAEGSEQYF. In nucleotides, the CDR3 is TGCAGTGCTAGAGTTCCCGCAGAGGGCTCCGAGCAGTACTTC.

In its sample, this clonotype was seen many times. A much larger clone differs by one base, so this may be a read error. The V call is TRBV18, the J call TRBJ1-2, with 8 bases lining up with TRBD1. With 8 bases clipped from V and 4 bases from J, the junction kept 6 bases outside the gene matches. The CDR3 is 13 residues long. From germline, CDR1 is KGHSH and CDR2 LQKENI. CDR3: CASSPGQAYGYTF. CDR3 DNA: TGTGCCAGCAGCCCGGGACAGGCCTATGGCTACACCTTC.

The chain links TRBV12-3 or TRBV12-4 to TRBJ1-1; D call uncertain. This CDR3 region has 13 residues. V was clipped by 5 bases and J by 5 bases, with 12 bases between them. For the CDR3, the DNA is TGTGCCAGCAGTCAGTCGTTCGGAACTGAAGCTTTCTTT. Protein: CASSQSFGTEAFF.

In the case of this clonotype: The junction and the germline gene differ at one end; a read error may be behind it. The chain's CDR3 is CAWSSGTGANEKLFF. CDR3 nucleotide sequence: TGTGCCTGGAGTTCGGGGACGGGGGCTAATGAAAAGCTGTTTTTT. The chain has TRBV30 and TRBJ1-4, with a tentative D call TRBD1 (6 bases). Looked up from germline, CDR1 is GTSNPN and CDR2 is SVGIG (reference sequence). The CDR3 sequence is 15 residues long.

This clonotype was seen only a few times. CDR3 DNA: TGTGCCAGCAGCTCCCCCCCCGGACAGGGCCCCCACGAGCAGTACTTC. Protein: CASSSPPGQGPHEQYF. This sequence joins TRBV7-8 and TRBJ2-7, with TRBD1 matching over 8 bases. V lost 4 bases and J lost 5; bases outside the gene matches: 13. Looked up from germline, CDR1 is SGHVS and CDR2 is FQNEAQ. CDR3 size: 16 residues.

The CDR3 bases are TGTGCCAGCAGTCGGAGCGGGAGGGCCTACGAGCAGTACTTC. It translates to CASSRSGRAYEQYF. This chain links TRBV28 with TRBJ2-7; 10 bases align to TRBD2. Germline V gives CDR1 MDHEN, CDR2 SYDVKM. The CDR3 runs to 14 residues. V shed 5 bases, J shed 2 bases, and the junction held 3 bases outside the gene matches.

V gene TRBV6-5 combines with J gene TRBJ1-1; perhaps TRBD1 as D (6 bases). Between the trimmed V and J ends, which lost 6 bases and 5 bases, there was a span of 19 bases. This CDR3 is 15 amino acids long. Germline assignment: CDR1 MNHEY and CDR2 SVGAGI. The CDR3 nucleotides are TGTGCCAGCAGACACCGGGACACGCTGATGACTGAAGCTTTCTTT. Translation: CASRHRDTLMTEAFF.

About this clonotype itself: This may be a read error: a much more frequent sequence differs by one nucleotide. The chain joins TRBV6-5 to TRBJ2-5; 8 bases are shared with TRBD1. The junction had 10 bases not matched to a gene; V was cut back by 5 bases and J by 11 bases. This CDR3 spans 13 amino acids. Germline V gene sequence: CDR1 MNHEY, CDR2 SVGAGI. The DNA of the CDR3 is TGTGCCAGCAGTCGTGGGACAGGTCGGGAGCAGTACTTC. It encodes CASSRGTGREQYF.